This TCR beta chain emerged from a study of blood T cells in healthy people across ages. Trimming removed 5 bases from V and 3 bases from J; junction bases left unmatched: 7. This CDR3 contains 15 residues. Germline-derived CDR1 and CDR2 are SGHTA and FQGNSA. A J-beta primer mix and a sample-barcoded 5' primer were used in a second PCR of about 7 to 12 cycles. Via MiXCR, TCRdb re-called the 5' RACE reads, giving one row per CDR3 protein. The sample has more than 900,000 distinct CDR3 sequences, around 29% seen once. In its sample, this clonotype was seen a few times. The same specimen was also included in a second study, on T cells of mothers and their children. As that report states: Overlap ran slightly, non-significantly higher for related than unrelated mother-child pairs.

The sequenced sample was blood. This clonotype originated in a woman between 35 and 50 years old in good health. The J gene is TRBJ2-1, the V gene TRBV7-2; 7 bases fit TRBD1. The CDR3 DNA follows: TGTGCCAGCAGCCCAAAGGGGGCTCACTACAATGAGCAGTTCTTC. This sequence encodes CASSPKGAHYNEQFF.